Following are 5 T cell receptor beta chains from one sample sequenced in a study of blood T cell repertoires in COVID-19. The protocol was immunoSEQ multiplex PCR, while the TCRdb copy is restricted to in-frame clones and leaves out a portion. The sample comprises about 150,000 clones, 70% to 90% of which are singletons, and approximately 2.4% rests with the top ten. The sequenced sample was peripheral blood. The receptors here all came from a woman in her sixties or seventies with acute or convalescent COVID-19.

This clone was counted a few times. The chain joins TRBV7-8 to TRBJ1-5, with 11 bases aligning to TRBD1. The CDR3 spans 15 residues. CDR1 SGHVS and CDR2 FQNEAQ come from the germline V gene. The V gene end was trimmed by 1 base and the J gene end by 4 bases; junction bases not matched to a gene: 0. As DNA, the CDR3 is TGTGCCAGCAGCTTAGGGGACAGGGGGAATCAGCCCCAGCATTTT. This codes for CASSLGDRGNQPQHF.

The chain joins TRBV18 to TRBJ1-1; the D gene is possibly TRBD1 (5 bases). The germline gives CDR1 KGHSH, CDR2 LQKENI. The CDR3 is made up of 15 amino acids. Deletions cut 3 bases from V and 0 bases from J, with 11 bases between. CDR3 nucleotide sequence: TGTGCCAGCTCACCGGGACTCCAAATGAACACTGAAGCTTTCTTT. Its translation is CASSPGLQMNTEAFF.

V and J are TRBV7-6 and TRBJ2-1; the D is unclear. CDR3 length: 15 residues. Between the trimmed V and J ends, which lost 3 bases and 2 bases, there was a span of 11 bases. The germline gives CDR1 SGHVS, CDR2 FNYEAQ. The CDR3 spells CASSLGPGPYNEQFF. CDR3 sequence (DNA): TGTGCCAGCAGCTTGGGTCCGGGTCCCTACAATGAGCAGTTCTTC.

This clone occurred many times. J is TRBJ2-2 and V is TRBV7-2, with D perhaps TRBD1 (5 bases). V shed 5 bases and J shed 5 bases, with 18 bases lying between them. This CDR3 has 16 amino acids. Germline CDR1 SGHTA, CDR2 FQGNSA. CDR3 sequence reads: CASSLVAGRRTGELFF. The CDR3 DNA reads as TGTGCCAGCAGCCTCGTGGCAGGGCGTCGTACCGGGGAGCTGTTTTTT. The full variable domain, completed using reference TRBV7-2 and TRBJ2-2, is GAGVSQSPSNKVTEKGKDVELRCDPISGHTALYWYRQSLGQGLEFLIYFQGNSAPDKSGLPSDRFSAERTGGSVSTLTIQRTQQEDSAVYLCASSLVAGRRTGELFFGEGSRLTVL.

V and J are TRBV19 and TRBJ2-4; maybe TRBD1 (5 bases). V was cut by 5 bases and J by 0 bases, with 14 bases left in between. Germline values: CDR1 LNHDA, CDR2 SQIVND (reference sequence). The length of the CDR3 is 16 residues. CDR3: CASSSRTDTAKNIQYF. CDR3 bases: TGTGCCAGTAGTTCCCGGACGGACACAGCCAAAAACATTCAGTACTTC.